The 2 T cell receptor beta chains reported below all come from one sample, sequenced in a study of regulatory T cells in long-lasting Graves disease (dated by TCRdb to about 2021). The method behind the library was multiplex PCR. The reads were generated on an Illumina HiSeq 4000. iRepertoire HTBI primers and Arm-PCR amplification of CDR3 regions were used to construct TCR beta libraries. TCRdb handled the public reads itself, with Q25 trimming in fastp and clone calling in MiXCR, and kept productive beta chains. Identical CDR3 protein sequences are pooled into one entry, listed with their most common genes and DNA. The sample table shows roughly 500,000 distinct CDR3 sequences, and more than 10% are seen once. The ten top clones hold over 7% of the sample. The time point label, read with the paper, signifies: newly diagnosed GD, antithyroid drugs for less than 3 months. For both TCR sequencing and RNA sequencing, RNA was extracted from PBMCs using TRIzol.

This sample was also put to use in a study of T cells in Graves' hyperthyroidism and ophthalmopathy.

The specimen comprised peripheral blood mononuclear cells (PBMCs), sampled at new diagnosis, from a patient treated with antithyroid drugs. These receptors originate from a woman aged 25-40 years with Graves disease. Donor details come from another sample of the same person, matched by shared clones.

The chain joins TRBV6-1 to TRBJ2-7; D is uncertain. The CDR3 is made up of 12 amino acids. The V gene lost 1 base and the J gene lost 6 bases, with 7 bases spanning the gap. The germline CDR1 and CDR2 sequences are MNHNS and SASEGT. The CDR3 region is CASSEGFREQYF. The CDR3 DNA is TGTGCCAGCAGTGAAGGGTTCCGCGAGCAGTACTTC.

This clonotype showed up many times. This sequence joins TRBV11-3 and TRBJ2-3, with 9 bases matching TRBD2. V was pared by 1 base and J by 6 bases, with 8 bases of the junction left unmatched. Germline-derived CDR1 and CDR2 are SGHNT and YENEEA. The CDR3 totals 16 residues. CDR3: CASSLGGLAGSDTQYF. In DNA form, the CDR3 reads TGTGCCAGCAGCTTAGGGGGTCTAGCGGGATCGGATACGCAGTATTTT.